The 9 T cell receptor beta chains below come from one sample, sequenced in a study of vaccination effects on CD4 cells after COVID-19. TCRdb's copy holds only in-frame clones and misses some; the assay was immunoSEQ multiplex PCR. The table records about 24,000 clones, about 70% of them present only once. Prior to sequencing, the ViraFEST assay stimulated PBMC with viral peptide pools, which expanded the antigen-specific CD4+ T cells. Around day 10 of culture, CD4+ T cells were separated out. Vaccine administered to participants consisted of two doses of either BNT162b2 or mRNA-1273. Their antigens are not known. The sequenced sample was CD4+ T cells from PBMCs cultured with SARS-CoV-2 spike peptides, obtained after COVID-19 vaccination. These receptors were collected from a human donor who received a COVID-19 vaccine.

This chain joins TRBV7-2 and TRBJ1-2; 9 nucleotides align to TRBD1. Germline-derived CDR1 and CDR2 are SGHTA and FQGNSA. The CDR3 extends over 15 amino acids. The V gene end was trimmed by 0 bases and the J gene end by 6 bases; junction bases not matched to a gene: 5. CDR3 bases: TGTGCCAGCAGCTTAGCAGACAGGGGGAGAGATGGCTACACCTTC. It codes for CASSLADRGRDGYTF.

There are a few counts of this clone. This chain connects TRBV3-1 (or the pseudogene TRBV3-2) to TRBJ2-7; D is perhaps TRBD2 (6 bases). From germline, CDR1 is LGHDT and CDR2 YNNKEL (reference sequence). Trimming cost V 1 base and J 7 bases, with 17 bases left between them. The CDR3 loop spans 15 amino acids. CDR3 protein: CASSQGRAQAWEQYF. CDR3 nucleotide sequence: TGTGCCAGCAGCCAAGGGAGGGCCCAAGCTTGGGAGCAGTACTTC.

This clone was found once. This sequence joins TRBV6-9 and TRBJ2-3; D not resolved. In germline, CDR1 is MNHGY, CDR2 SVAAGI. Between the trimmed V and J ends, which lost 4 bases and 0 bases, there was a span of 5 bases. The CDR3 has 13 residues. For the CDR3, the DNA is TGTGCCAGCAGTTTGAGTAGCACAGATACGCAGTATTTT. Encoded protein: CASSLSSTDTQYF.

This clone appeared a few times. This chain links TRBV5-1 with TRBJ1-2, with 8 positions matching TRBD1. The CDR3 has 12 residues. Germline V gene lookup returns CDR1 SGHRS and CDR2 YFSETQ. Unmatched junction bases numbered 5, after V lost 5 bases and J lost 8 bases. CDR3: CASRQGEEGYTF. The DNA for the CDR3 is TGCGCCAGCAGACAGGGGGAAGAGGGCTACACCTTC.

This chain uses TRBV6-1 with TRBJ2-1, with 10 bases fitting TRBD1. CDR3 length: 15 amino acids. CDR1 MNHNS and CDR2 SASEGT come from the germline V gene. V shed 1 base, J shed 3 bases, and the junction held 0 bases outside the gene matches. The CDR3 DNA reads TGTGCCAGCAGTGAAGGGACAGGGGGCTACAATGAGCAGTTCTTC. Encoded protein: CASSEGTGGYNEQFF.

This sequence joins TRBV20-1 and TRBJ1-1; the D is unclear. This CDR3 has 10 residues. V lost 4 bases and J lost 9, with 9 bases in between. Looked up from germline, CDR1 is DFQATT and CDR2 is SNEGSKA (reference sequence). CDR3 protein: CSAIGSKAFF. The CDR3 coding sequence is TGCAGTGCTATTGGTTCGAAAGCTTTCTTT.

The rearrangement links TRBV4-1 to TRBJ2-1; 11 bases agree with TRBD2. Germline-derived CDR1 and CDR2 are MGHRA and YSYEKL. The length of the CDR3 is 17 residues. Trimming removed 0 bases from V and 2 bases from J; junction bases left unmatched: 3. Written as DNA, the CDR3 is TGCGCCAGCAGCCAAGACCCTAGCGGGAGGACCTACAATGAGCAGTTCTTC. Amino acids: CASSQDPSGRTYNEQFF.

The CDR3 loop is CASSQDTLAPEGTDTQYF. The DNA of the CDR3 is TGTGCCAGCAGCCAAGATACACTAGCGCCCGAGGGCACAGATACGCAGTATTTT. V and J are TRBV3-1 (or the pseudogene TRBV3-2) and TRBJ2-3; 7 nucleotides align to TRBD2. The CDR3 has 18 residues. From germline, CDR1 is LGHDT and CDR2 YNNKEL (reference sequence). V lost 0 bases, J lost 1 base, and 10 bases stayed unmatched.

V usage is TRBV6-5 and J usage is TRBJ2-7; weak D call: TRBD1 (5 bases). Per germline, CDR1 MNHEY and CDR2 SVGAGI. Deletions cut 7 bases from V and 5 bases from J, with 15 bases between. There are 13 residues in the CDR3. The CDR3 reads CASMGPGVNEQYF. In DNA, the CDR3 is TGTGCCAGCATGGGGCCAGGTGTCAACGAGCAGTACTTC.